A selection of T cell receptor beta chains follows, all from one sample in a study of T cell clonotyping in hematopoietic cell transplantation. The repertoire was sequenced with immunoSEQ multiplex PCR; TCRdb's copy has only in-frame clones and lacks some. The data contain some 36,000 clones, roughly 94% of them singletons. Sample: peripheral blood mononuclear cells, taken before stem cell transplant. The receptor set was obtained from a man aged 35 to 55 with chronic myeloid leukemia. Some clones in this sample may be carry-over from other donors' samples. The CDR3 runs from the conserved cysteine through the conserved F or W. Each record gives: J gene, V gene, clone size, D gene, CDR3 protein, CDR3 DNA. D genes are given only for firm matches. The size entry is marked missing in some rows and otherwise reads once, few, many or a size class.

J gene: TRBJ1-6; V gene: TRBV30; clone size: NA; D gene: NA; CDR3 protein: CAWSRDLNSPLHF; CDR3 DNA: TGTGCCTGGAGTCGGGACCTTAATTCACCCCTCCACTTT
J gene: TRBJ1-1; V gene: TRBV4-3; clone size: NA; D gene: NA; CDR3 protein: CASSHRRGEAFF; CDR3 DNA: TGCGCCAGCAGCCATCGGAGGGGTGAAGCTTTCTTT
J gene: TRBJ2-7; V gene: TRBV7-8; clone size: NA; D gene: TRBD1; CDR3 protein: CASSLTGGYEQYF; CDR3 DNA: TGTGCCAGCAGCTTAACAGGGGGCTACGAGCAGTACTTC
J gene: TRBJ2-1; V gene: TRBV4-1; clone size: NA; D gene: NA; CDR3 protein: CASSSQWNEQFF; CDR3 DNA: TGCGCCAGCAGCTCCCAGTGGAATGAGCAGTTCTTC
J gene: TRBJ1-1; V gene: TRBV14; clone size: once; D gene: NA; CDR3 protein: CASSRGYDEAFF; CDR3 DNA: TGTGCCAGCAGCCGCGGTTATGATGAAGCTTTCTTT
J gene: TRBJ2-5; V gene: TRBV7-9; clone size: NA; D gene: NA; CDR3 protein: CASSLSGGERVKYF; CDR3 DNA: TGTGCCAGCAGCTTAAGTGGCGGGGAACGGGTTAAGTACTTC
J gene: TRBJ1-1; V gene: TRBV5-5; clone size: NA; D gene: NA; CDR3 protein: CASSLVGGKRTEAFF; CDR3 DNA: TGTGCCAGCAGCTTGGTCGGTGGTAAACGGACTGAAGCTTTCTTT
J gene: TRBJ2-7; V gene: TRBV30; clone size: once; D gene: NA; CDR3 protein: CAWSTRKGLYEQYF; CDR3 DNA: TGTGCCTGGAGCACCCGGAAAGGTCTCTACGAGCAGTACTTC
J gene: TRBJ2-2; V gene: TRBV5-1; clone size: NA; D gene: NA; CDR3 protein: CASSLEQGVGTGELFF; CDR3 DNA: TGCGCCAGCAGCTTAGAACAGGGTGTTGGCACCGGGGAGCTGTTTTTT
J gene: TRBJ2-6; V gene: TRBV4-1; clone size: NA; D gene: TRBD1; CDR3 protein: CASSKDRAFSGANVLTF; CDR3 DNA: TGCGCCAGCAGCAAGGACAGGGCCTTCTCTGGGGCCAACGTCCTGACTTTC
J gene: TRBJ1-5; V gene: TRBV29-1; clone size: NA; D gene: NA; CDR3 protein: CSVGSQKNQPQHF; CDR3 DNA: TGCAGCGTGGGGAGTCAGAAGAATCAGCCCCAGCATTTT
J gene: TRBJ1-3; V gene: TRBV19; clone size: NA; D gene: NA; CDR3 protein: CASSVPGNTIYF; CDR3 DNA: TGTGCCAGTAGTGTCCCTGGAAACACCATATATTTT
J gene: TRBJ2-5; V gene: TRBV6-5; clone size: NA; D gene: NA; CDR3 protein: CASSYSKGGPRETQYF; CDR3 DNA: TGTGCCAGCAGTTATTCTAAGGGGGGACCCCGCGAGACCCAGTACTTC
J gene: TRBJ1-1; V gene: TRBV7-9; clone size: NA; D gene: TRBD1; CDR3 protein: CASSGQGLNTEAFF; CDR3 DNA: TGTGCCAGCAGCGGACAGGGACTGAACACTGAAGCTTTCTTT
J gene: TRBJ1-1; V gene: TRBV19; clone size: NA; D gene: NA; CDR3 protein: CASMPEPRRSAFF; CDR3 DNA: TGTGCCAGTATGCCGGAACCCAGGCGTTCAGCTTTCTTT
J gene: TRBJ1-6; V gene: TRBV6-7; clone size: NA; D gene: NA; CDR3 protein: CASSSHLEGTPQPYNSPLHF; CDR3 DNA: TGTGCCAGCAGTTCGCATCTAGAGGGCACCCCACAACCCTATAATTCACCCCTCCACTTT
J gene: TRBJ2-6; V gene: TRBV21-1; clone size: NA; D gene: NA; CDR3 protein: CASTEGQAHSGANVLTF; CDR3 DNA: TGTGCCAGCACGGAGGGACAGGCTCACTCTGGGGCCAACGTCCTGACTTTC
J gene: TRBJ2-2; V gene: TRBV7-9; clone size: NA; D gene: NA; CDR3 protein: CASSLAGGDTGELFF; CDR3 DNA: TGTGCCAGCAGCTTAGCAGGGGGAGACACCGGGGAGCTGTTTTTT
J gene: TRBJ1-2; V gene: TRBV11-1; clone size: NA; D gene: NA; CDR3 protein: CASSSSGSRYGYTF; CDR3 DNA: TGTGCCAGCAGTTCAAGTGGTTCTCGGTATGGCTACACCTTC
J gene: TRBJ1-5; V gene: TRBV30; clone size: NA; D gene: NA; CDR3 protein: CAWSRSLDSNQPQHF; CDR3 DNA: TGTGCCTGGAGTCGGAGCCTGGATAGCAATCAGCCCCAGCATTTT
J gene: TRBJ2-1; V gene: TRBV19; clone size: NA; D gene: NA; CDR3 protein: CASSRRSGSYNEQFF; CDR3 DNA: TGTGCCAGTAGCCGCCGATCGGGCTCCTACAATGAGCAGTTCTTC
J gene: TRBJ2-5; V gene: TRBV11-2; clone size: NA; D gene: NA; CDR3 protein: CASSSPMGVLGQETQYF; CDR3 DNA: TGTGCCAGCAGCTCTCCCATGGGGGTATTGGGCCAAGAGACCCAGTACTTC
J gene: TRBJ1-1; V gene: TRBV19; clone size: NA; D gene: TRBD1; CDR3 protein: CASSMGDRGITEAFF; CDR3 DNA: TGTGCCAGTAGTATGGGGGACAGGGGGATCACTGAAGCTTTCTTT
J gene: TRBJ2-7; V gene: TRBV6-1; clone size: NA; D gene: NA; CDR3 protein: CASRPPGPYYEQYF; CDR3 DNA: TGTGCCAGCAGGCCCCCGGGACCCTACTACGAGCAGTACTTC
J gene: TRBJ1-2; V gene: TRBV30; clone size: NA; D gene: NA; CDR3 protein: CAWSVRQVTSYGYTF; CDR3 DNA: TGTGCCTGGAGTGTACGTCAGGTAACCTCCTATGGCTACACCTTC
J gene: TRBJ1-2; V gene: TRBV25-1; clone size: NA; D gene: NA; CDR3 protein: CASSDPTDFYGYTF; CDR3 DNA: TGTGCCAGCAGTGACCCGACAGACTTTTATGGCTACACCTTC
J gene: TRBJ2-2; V gene: TRBV29-1; clone size: NA; D gene: NA; CDR3 protein: CSVEESGAGELFF; CDR3 DNA: TGCAGCGTTGAAGAGTCAGGGGCCGGGGAGCTGTTTTTT
J gene: TRBJ1-2; V gene: TRBV30; clone size: NA; D gene: TRBD1; CDR3 protein: CAWGQGRGGYTF; CDR3 DNA: TGTGCCTGGGGACAGGGAAGGGGTGGCTACACCTTC
J gene: TRBJ1-3; V gene: TRBV9; clone size: NA; D gene: TRBD1; CDR3 protein: CASSGEGAMDTIYF; CDR3 DNA: TGTGCCAGCAGCGGGGAGGGGGCGATGGACACCATATATTTT
J gene: TRBJ1-2; V gene: TRBV29-1; clone size: NA; D gene: TRBD1; CDR3 protein: CSVVSRGQTGYTF; CDR3 DNA: TGCAGCGTTGTCTCGAGGGGGCAAACAGGCTACACCTTC
J gene: TRBJ2-5; V gene: TRBV14; clone size: NA; D gene: TRBD2; CDR3 protein: CASSRRLAGGTETQYF; CDR3 DNA: TGTGCCAGCAGCCGGAGACTAGCGGGGGGGACGGAGACCCAGTACTTC
J gene: TRBJ2-5; V gene: TRBV7-2; clone size: NA; D gene: TRBD2; CDR3 protein: CASSSAGGRETQYF; CDR3 DNA: TGTGCCAGCAGCTCCGCGGGGGGGCGAGAGACCCAGTACTTC
J gene: TRBJ2-2; V gene: TRBV2; clone size: NA; D gene: NA; CDR3 protein: CASGDATGELFF; CDR3 DNA: TGTGCCAGCGGAGATGCGACCGGGGAGCTGTTTTTT
J gene: TRBJ1-2; V gene: TRBV5-6; clone size: NA; D gene: TRBD1; CDR3 protein: CASSLDRGWENYGYTF; CDR3 DNA: TGTGCCAGCAGCTTGGACAGGGGATGGGAAAACTATGGCTACACCTTC
J gene: TRBJ1-5; V gene: TRBV6-5; clone size: NA; D gene: NA; CDR3 protein: CASSYYSGTNQPQHF; CDR3 DNA: TGTGCCAGCAGTTACTATTCGGGGACCAATCAGCCCCAGCATTTT
J gene: TRBJ2-7; V gene: TRBV7-2; clone size: NA; D gene: NA; CDR3 protein: CASSLGGWGEQYF; CDR3 DNA: TGTGCCAGCAGCTTAGGGGGTTGGGGCGAGCAGTACTTC
J gene: TRBJ2-7; V gene: TRBV10-3; clone size: NA; D gene: TRBD1; CDR3 protein: CAMSGQETYEQYF; CDR3 DNA: TGTGCCATGTCGGGACAGGAGACCTACGAGCAGTACTTC
J gene: TRBJ1-6; V gene: TRBV11-3; clone size: few; D gene: NA; CDR3 protein: CASSLARGNSPLHF; CDR3 DNA: TGTGCCAGCAGCTTAGCCAGGGGAAATTCACCCCTCCACTTT
J gene: TRBJ1-2; V gene: TRBV30; clone size: NA; D gene: NA; CDR3 protein: CAWRSKALGGYTF; CDR3 DNA: TGTGCCTGGAGAAGCAAAGCCTTGGGTGGCTACACCTTC
J gene: TRBJ2-7; V gene: TRBV25-1; clone size: NA; D gene: TRBD2; CDR3 protein: CAIPRGGAYEQYF; CDR3 DNA: TGTGCCATCCCTCGGGGGGGAGCCTACGAGCAGTACTTC
J gene: TRBJ2-3; V gene: TRBV11-3; clone size: NA; D gene: NA; CDR3 protein: CASSLELAPYTQYF; CDR3 DNA: TGTGCCAGCAGCTTAGAACTAGCCCCGTATACGCAGTATTTT
J gene: TRBJ2-5; V gene: TRBV14; clone size: NA; D gene: NA; CDR3 protein: CASSQDSRSQYF; CDR3 DNA: TGTGCCAGCAGCCAAGATAGCAGGTCCCAGTACTTC
J gene: TRBJ2-6; V gene: TRBV2; clone size: NA; D gene: NA; CDR3 protein: CASSTGNSGANVLTF; CDR3 DNA: TGTGCCAGCAGTACAGGGAACTCTGGGGCCAACGTCCTGACTTTC
J gene: TRBJ2-7; V gene: TRBV5-1; clone size: NA; D gene: TRBD2; CDR3 protein: CASSFESGGFYEQYF; CDR3 DNA: TGCGCCAGCAGCTTCGAAAGCGGGGGGTTCTACGAGCAGTACTTC
J gene: TRBJ2-7; V gene: TRBV5-1; clone size: NA; D gene: NA; CDR3 protein: CASNSWGDAYEQYF; CDR3 DNA: TGCGCCAGCAACTCCTGGGGTGACGCCTACGAGCAGTACTTC
J gene: TRBJ1-5; V gene: TRBV2; clone size: NA; D gene: TRBD1; CDR3 protein: CASRPWDRSQPQHF; CDR3 DNA: TGTGCCAGCAGGCCGTGGGACAGGTCTCAGCCCCAGCATTTT
J gene: TRBJ1-1; V gene: TRBV4-3; clone size: NA; D gene: NA; CDR3 protein: CASSPRGVGRMNTEAFF; CDR3 DNA: TGCGCCAGCAGCCCGAGGGGGGTGGGAAGGATGAACACTGAAGCTTTCTTT
J gene: TRBJ1-1; V gene: TRBV20-1; clone size: NA; D gene: NA; CDR3 protein: CSARGIEAFF; CDR3 DNA: TGCAGTGCTAGAGGGATTGAAGCTTTCTTT
J gene: TRBJ1-6; V gene: TRBV15; clone size: NA; D gene: TRBD1; CDR3 protein: CATSRDLGTDSPLHF; CDR3 DNA: TGTGCCACCAGCAGAGATTTAGGGACAGATTCACCCCTCCACTTT
J gene: TRBJ1-5; V gene: TRBV28; clone size: NA; D gene: TRBD1; CDR3 protein: CASSLYLDRDLVKPQHF; CDR3 DNA: TGTGCCAGCAGTTTATACTTGGACAGGGATTTGGTGAAGCCCCAGCATTTT
J gene: TRBJ1-2; V gene: TRBV4-3; clone size: NA; D gene: TRBD1; CDR3 protein: CASSQGQGPPYGYTF; CDR3 DNA: TGCGCCAGCAGCCAAGGACAGGGACCCCCCTATGGCTACACCTTC
J gene: TRBJ2-3; V gene: TRBV6-4; clone size: NA; D gene: NA; CDR3 protein: CAIRDRDTYTDTQYF; CDR3 DNA: TGTGCCATCAGGGATAGGGACACCTACACAGATACGCAGTATTTT
J gene: TRBJ2-1; V gene: TRBV7-3; clone size: once; D gene: TRBD1; CDR3 protein: CASSRTQGFVNEQFF; CDR3 DNA: TGTGCCAGCAGCCGCACACAGGGGTTCGTCAATGAGCAGTTCTTC
J gene: TRBJ1-4; V gene: TRBV30; clone size: NA; D gene: TRBD1; CDR3 protein: CAWRAGTGNEKLFF; CDR3 DNA: TGTGCCTGGAGGGCGGGGACAGGGAATGAAAAACTGTTTTTT
J gene: TRBJ1-1; V gene: TRBV10-3; clone size: NA; D gene: NA; CDR3 protein: CAIGGGGPNTEAFF; CDR3 DNA: TGTGCCATCGGGGGGGGCGGACCCAACACTGAAGCTTTCTTT
J gene: TRBJ2-7; V gene: TRBV10-2; clone size: NA; D gene: NA; CDR3 protein: CATSTDLYEQYF; CDR3 DNA: TGCGCCACCTCGACAGACTTGTACGAGCAGTACTTC
J gene: TRBJ1-1; V gene: TRBV19; clone size: NA; D gene: TRBD1; CDR3 protein: CASILDRGTEAFF; CDR3 DNA: TGTGCCAGTATTCTCGACAGGGGCACTGAAGCTTTCTTT
J gene: TRBJ2-3; V gene: TRBV5-1; clone size: NA; D gene: TRBD2; CDR3 protein: CASRSTSGGASTQYF; CDR3 DNA: TGCGCCAGCAGGTCGACTAGCGGGGGGGCTAGTACGCAGTATTTT
J gene: TRBJ1-3; V gene: TRBV9; clone size: once; D gene: NA; CDR3 protein: CASSLSLEAVSGNTIYF; CDR3 DNA: TGTGCCAGCAGCCTCTCCTTAGAAGCCGTCTCTGGAAACACCATATATTTT
J gene: TRBJ2-2; V gene: TRBV5-1; clone size: NA; D gene: TRBD2; CDR3 protein: CASSLSGLVDTGELFF; CDR3 DNA: TGCGCCAGCAGCCTATCGGGACTAGTGGACACCGGGGAGCTGTTTTTT